Presented here are 24 T cell receptor beta chains from one specimen sequenced in a study of blood T cell repertoires in COVID-19. The data were produced by immunoSEQ multiplex PCR, yet TCRdb's version contains in-frame clones alone and is incomplete. There are approximately 93,000 clones in the sample; 70% to 90% occur only once, and around 2.1% lies in the top ten. Sequencing used peripheral blood. The receptors were gathered from a middle-aged man with COVID-19, enrolled during active disease.

V gene TRBV4-1 combines with J gene TRBJ2-2, with D possibly TRBD2 on 6 matching bases. V lost 1 base, J lost 7 bases, and 13 bases lay in between. Germline V gene data show CDR1 as MGHRA and CDR2 as YSYEKL. The CDR3 runs to 15 residues. The CDR3 DNA is TGCGCCAGCAGCCAAGCGGGGGACCCCGGCGGGGAGCTGTTTTTT. It is translated as CASSQAGDPGGELFF.

The rearrangement uses TRBV2 and TRBJ1-5, with 7 bases that match TRBD1. With 0 bases clipped from V and 6 bases from J, the junction kept 8 bases outside the gene matches. The CDR3 has 16 amino acids. CDR1 is SNHLY, CDR2 FYNNEI, per germline. This CDR3 is CASSEAYDRVLQPQHF. CDR3 DNA sequence: TGTGCCAGCAGTGAAGCTTACGACAGGGTTCTTCAGCCCCAGCATTTT.

This clone was counted a single time. The V and J genes are TRBV2 and TRBJ2-3; 12 positions match TRBD1. CDR3 size: 15 residues. V shed 6 bases, J shed 6 bases, and the junction held 7 bases outside the gene matches. The germline gives CDR1 SNHLY, CDR2 FYNNEI. CDR3 in DNA: TGTGCCAGCAGAGACTCCGGGACAGGGGGCGATACGCAGTATTTT. It is translated as CASRDSGTGGDTQYF.

The chain links TRBV5-4 to TRBJ2-1, with TRBD1 matching 9 bases. CDR1 and CDR2 from the germline V gene are SGHNT and YYREEE (reference sequence). This CDR3 region has 16 residues. The trim removed 0 bases at V and 5 bases at J, leaving 6 bases unmatched. The CDR3 here is CASSLAPGQGDNEQFF. Here the CDR3 DNA reads TGTGCCAGCAGCTTGGCCCCGGGACAGGGTGACAATGAGCAGTTCTTC.

The CDR3 DNA reads TGTGCCATCAATCCAGGGCGGGGGACCGGGGAGCTGTTTTTT. Amino acids: CAINPGRGTGELFF. This chain connects TRBV10-3 to TRBJ2-2; 7 positions agree with TRBD2. V trimming: 7 bases; J trimming: 5 bases; junction bases outside the gene matches: 7. This CDR3 has 14 amino acids. CDR1 ENHRY and CDR2 SYGVKD come from the germline V gene.

The chain combines TRBV6-5 with TRBJ1-5; perhaps TRBD1 as D (6 bases). The germline V gene encodes CDR1 MNHEY and CDR2 SVGAGI. The CDR3 extends over 14 amino acids. V dropped 5 bases and J dropped 0 bases, with 8 bases sitting between them. The CDR3: CASSPTGSNQPQHF. The CDR3 DNA reads TGTGCCAGCAGTCCGACAGGTAGCAATCAGCCCCAGCATTTT.

The CDR3 DNA is TGCGCCAGCAGACAAACGGGGACCTACGAGCAGTACTTC. It yields the protein CASRQTGTYEQYF. The chain employs TRBV5-1 and TRBJ2-7; D may be TRBD2 (5 bases). Per the germline V gene, CDR1 is SGHRS and CDR2 is YFSETQ. The CDR3 is 13 amino acids. Trimming left V 5 bases short and J 2 bases short, with 11 bases between. Using reference TRBV5-1 and TRBJ2-7 for the parts outside the CDR3, the full variable domain is KAGVTQTPRYLIKTRGQQVTLSCSPISGHRSVSWYQQTPGQGLQFLFEYFSETQRNKGNFPGRFSGRQFSNSRSEMNVSTLELGDSALYLCASRQTGTYEQYFGPGTRLTVT.

The V call is TRBV19, the J call TRBJ2-1; no reliable D call. Germline V gene lookup returns CDR1 LNHDA and CDR2 SQIVND (reference sequence). CDR3 size: 13 residues. Trimming removed 6 bases from V and 5 bases from J, with 11 bases in between. The CDR3 region has the DNA TGTGCCAGTAGGCACCAAATAGACAATGAGCAGTTCTTC. Amino acids: CASRHQIDNEQFF.

The J gene is TRBJ2-7, the V gene TRBV5-4; 7 bases align to TRBD1. V lost 3 bases and J lost 1; bases outside the gene matches: 1. CDR1 is SGHNT and CDR2 is YYREEE in the germline V gene (reference sequence). CDR3 length: 13 residues. CDR3 DNA sequence: TGTGCCAGCAGCTGGACAGGTTCCTACGAGCAGTACTTC. The encoded protein is CASSWTGSYEQYF.

The V call is TRBV10-3, the J call TRBJ1-3; D is unclear. The V gene lost 11 bases and the J gene lost 0 bases, with 17 bases spanning the gap. The length of the CDR3 is 15 residues. From germline, CDR1 is ENHRY and CDR2 SYGVKD. In DNA form, the CDR3 reads TGTGCCTCTCGGGAGACTCAAATCTCTGGAAACACCATATATTTT. Its protein product is CASRETQISGNTIYF.

V gene TRBV13 combines with J gene TRBJ1-4; D is ambiguous. Trimming left V 1 base short and J 8 bases short, with 5 bases between. Germline V gene data show CDR1 as PRHDT and CDR2 as FYEKMQ (reference sequence). The length of the CDR3 is 12 residues. CDR3 sequence: CASSLVREKLFF. In DNA, the CDR3 is TGTGCCAGCAGCTTAGTACGGGAAAAACTGTTTTTT. The complete variable domain, with remaining parts taken from reference TRBV13 and TRBJ1-4, reads AAGVIQSPRHLIKEKRETATLKCYPIPRHDTVYWYQQGPGQDPQFLISFYEKMQSDKGSIPDRFSAQQFSDYHSELNMSSLELGDSALYFCASSLVREKLFFGSGTQLSVL.

CDR3 sequence reads: CASSGTSGNEQFF. The CDR3 DNA sequence: TGTGCCAGTAGTGGGACTAGCGGCAATGAGCAGTTCTTC. The V and J genes are TRBV19 and TRBJ2-1, with 11 bases aligning to TRBD2. This CDR3 spans 13 amino acids. Germline loops: CDR1 LNHDA, CDR2 SQIVND (reference sequence). V lost 5 bases to trimming and J lost 6 bases; unmatched junction nucleotides: 0.

This sequence joins TRBV9 and TRBJ2-5, with D possibly TRBD1 on 7 matching bases. V was pared by 4 bases and J by 4 bases, with 14 bases between. From germline, CDR1 is SGDLS and CDR2 YYNGEE. The CDR3 contains 14 residues. The CDR3 nucleotides are TGTGCCAGCAGCATCAGCAGGGGGGCAGAGACCCAGTACTTC. Encoded protein: CASSISRGAETQYF.

V gene TRBV25-1 combines with J gene TRBJ1-1, with 9 nucleotides matching TRBD1. V shed 6 bases, J shed 6 bases, and the junction held 8 bases outside the gene matches. Looked up from germline, CDR1 is MGHDK and CDR2 is SYGVNS. This CDR3 has 14 amino acids. This chain's CDR3 is CASRPGQGKPEAFF. CDR3 nucleotides: TGTGCCAGCAGACCGGGACAGGGAAAACCTGAAGCTTTCTTT. Using reference TRBV25-1 and TRBJ1-1 for the parts outside the CDR3, the full variable domain is EADIYQTPRYLVIGTGKKITLECSQTMGHDKMYWYQQDPGMELHLIHYSYGVNSTEKGDLSSESTVSRIRTEHFPLTLESARPSHTSQYLCASRPGQGKPEAFFGQGTRLTVV.

The chain carries TRBV28 and TRBJ2-1; D unclear. CDR3 length equals 15 residues. The germline CDR1 and CDR2 sequences are MDHEN and SYDVKM. V gave up 6 bases and J gave up 0 bases, with 12 bases separating them. This CDR3 is CASRQASSSYNEQFF. Written as DNA, the CDR3 is TGTGCCAGCAGGCAGGCGAGTAGCTCCTACAATGAGCAGTTCTTC.

The genes are TRBV5-1 and TRBJ2-7, with D perhaps TRBD2 (7 bases). The length of the CDR3 is 15 residues. V lost 4 bases and J 3 bases, leaving 17 bases between the germline ends. Germline values: CDR1 SGHRS, CDR2 YFSETQ. The CDR3: CASSEGRGRYYEQYF. The CDR3 DNA sequence: TGCGCCAGCAGCGAGGGGCGGGGGCGTTACTACGAGCAGTACTTC.

As to this clone: At the DNA level, this CDR3 is encoded by other sequences in the same sample as well. This rearrangement joins TRBV5-1 to TRBJ1-1; no definite D call. Germline V gene lookup returns CDR1 SGHRS and CDR2 YFSETQ. This CDR3 has 13 residues. V dropped 0 bases and J dropped 1 base, with 4 bases sitting between them. The CDR3 coding sequence is TGCGCCAGCAGCTTGGGCGGGAACACTGAAGCTTTCTTT. As protein: CASSLGGNTEAFF. Full variable domain (remainder filled in from reference TRBV5-1 and TRBJ1-1): KAGVTQTPRYLIKTRGQQVTLSCSPISGHRSVSWYQQTPGQGLQFLFEYFSETQRNKGNFPGRFSGRQFSNSRSEMNVSTLELGDSALYLCASSLGGNTEAFFGQGTRLTVV.

The CDR3 nucleotides are TGTGCCAGCAGCTTCCGGTTTAGCTCCTACGAGCAGTACTTC. The encoded protein is CASSFRFSSYEQYF. The chain combines TRBV5-6 with TRBJ2-7; D unclear. The germline V and J ends were trimmed by 2 bases and 0 bases, with 9 bases remaining between them. This CDR3 contains 14 residues. Germline V gene lookup returns CDR1 SGHDT and CDR2 YYEEEE.

This chain links TRBV4-1 with TRBJ2-4; D may be TRBD2 (5 bases). CDR3 length equals 14 residues. CDR1 is MGHRA and CDR2 is YSYEKL in the germline V gene. V was cut by 4 bases and J by 7 bases, with 14 bases left in between. The CDR3 region has the DNA TGCGCCAGCAGCCCTTTGCTAGGAGGCAACATTCAGTACTTC. Protein sequence: CASSPLLGGNIQYF.

CDR3 sequence reads: CATRAGRGNQPQHF. The CDR3, as DNA: TGTGCCACCAGAGCAGGGCGAGGCAATCAGCCCCAGCATTTT. The J gene is TRBJ1-5, the V gene TRBV15; D is perhaps TRBD1 (5 bases). Germline V CDR1 and CDR2: LNHNV, YYDKDF (reference sequence). The CDR3 length is 14 residues. Trimming took off 6 bases at V and 2 bases at J, with 11 bases between the two ends.

This clone was observed a handful of times. V is TRBV3-1 (or the pseudogene TRBV3-2) and J is TRBJ1-3, with D unclear. The length of the CDR3 is 13 residues. Trimming left V 1 base short and J 4 bases short, with 5 bases between. Germline-derived CDR1 and CDR2 are LGHDT and YNNKEL (reference sequence). The CDR3 DNA reads as TGTGCCAGCAGCCAAGCAATGGGAAACACCATATATTTT. Translating it yields CASSQAMGNTIYF.

This chain links TRBV11-1 with TRBJ1-1, with a possible D match to TRBD1 (5 bases). The V gene lost 5 bases and the J gene lost 4 bases, with 14 bases spanning the gap. Germline lookup yields CDR1 SGHAT and CDR2 FQDESV (reference sequence). CDR3 length: 14 amino acids. This chain's CDR3 is CASSPHQGGTEAFF. The CDR3, as DNA: TGTGCCAGCAGCCCCCACCAGGGTGGCACTGAAGCTTTCTTT.

The V and J genes are TRBV7-8 and TRBJ2-7; D is ambiguous. The CDR3 has 13 amino acids. Germline V gene data show CDR1 as SGHVS and CDR2 as FQNEAQ. Between the trimmed V and J ends, which lost 2 bases and 2 bases, there was a span of 7 bases. CDR3 in DNA: TGTGCCAGCAGCTTACACAGAACCTACGAGCAGTACTTC. Translation: CASSLHRTYEQYF.

The rearrangement joins TRBV27 to TRBJ2-7; 10 nucleotides line up with TRBD2. This CDR3 contains 14 residues. Germline V gene lookup returns CDR1 MNHEY and CDR2 SMNVEV (reference sequence). Trimming at V came to 5 bases and at J to 4 bases, leaving 5 bases not matched to a gene. The CDR3: CASSLASGGYEQYF. The CDR3 nucleotides read TGTGCCAGCAGTCTCGCTAGCGGGGGATACGAGCAGTACTTC.